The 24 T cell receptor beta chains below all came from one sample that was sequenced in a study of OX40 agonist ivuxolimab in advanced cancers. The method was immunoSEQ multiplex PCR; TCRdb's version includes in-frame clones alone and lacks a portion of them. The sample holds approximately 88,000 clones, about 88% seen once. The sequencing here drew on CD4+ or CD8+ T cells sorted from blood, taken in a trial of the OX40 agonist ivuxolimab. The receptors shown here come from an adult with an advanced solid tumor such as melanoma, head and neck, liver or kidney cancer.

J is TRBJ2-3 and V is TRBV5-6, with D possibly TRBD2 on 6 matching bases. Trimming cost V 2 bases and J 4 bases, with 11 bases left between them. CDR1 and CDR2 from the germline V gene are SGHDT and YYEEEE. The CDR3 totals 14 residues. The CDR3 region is CASSFFSGADTQYF. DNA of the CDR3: TGTGCCAGCAGCTTTTTCTCGGGAGCAGATACGCAGTATTTT.

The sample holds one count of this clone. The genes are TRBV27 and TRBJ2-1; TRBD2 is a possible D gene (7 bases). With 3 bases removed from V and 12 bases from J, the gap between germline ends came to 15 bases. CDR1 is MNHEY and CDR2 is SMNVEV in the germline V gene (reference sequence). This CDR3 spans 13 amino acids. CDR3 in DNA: TGTGCCAGCAGTTTGGGGGGGCGGGGCTCGCAGTTCTTC. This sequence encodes CASSLGGRGSQFF.

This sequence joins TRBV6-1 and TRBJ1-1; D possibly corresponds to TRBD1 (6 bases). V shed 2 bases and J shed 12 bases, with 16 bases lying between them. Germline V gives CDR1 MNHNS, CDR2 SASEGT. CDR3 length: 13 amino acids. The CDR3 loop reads CASSELPDSPTFF. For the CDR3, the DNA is TGTGCCAGCAGTGAACTCCCGGACAGTCCCACTTTCTTT.

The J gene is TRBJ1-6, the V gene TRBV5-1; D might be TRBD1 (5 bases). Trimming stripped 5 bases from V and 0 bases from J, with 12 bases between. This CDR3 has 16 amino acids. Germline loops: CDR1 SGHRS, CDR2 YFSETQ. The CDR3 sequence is CASSLTGGSYNSPLHF. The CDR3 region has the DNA TGCGCCAGCAGTCTAACGGGGGGCTCCTATAATTCACCCCTCCACTTT.

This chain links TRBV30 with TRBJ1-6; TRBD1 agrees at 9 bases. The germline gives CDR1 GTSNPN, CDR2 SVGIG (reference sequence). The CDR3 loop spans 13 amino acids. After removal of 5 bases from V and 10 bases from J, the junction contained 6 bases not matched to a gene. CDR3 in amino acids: CAWSTGGGSPLHF. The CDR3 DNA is TGTGCCTGGTCGACAGGGGGGGGATCACCCCTCCACTTT.

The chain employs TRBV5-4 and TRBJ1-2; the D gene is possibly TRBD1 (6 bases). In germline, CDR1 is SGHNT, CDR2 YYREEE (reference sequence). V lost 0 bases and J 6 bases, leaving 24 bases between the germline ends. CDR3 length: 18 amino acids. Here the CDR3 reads CASSLDSGAGQIRNGYTF. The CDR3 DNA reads TGTGCCAGCAGCTTGGACAGCGGAGCCGGACAGATACGAAATGGCTACACCTTC.

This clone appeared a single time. The CDR3 here is CASSLASGGGTDTQYF. CDR3 sequence (DNA): TGCGCCAGCAGCTTGGCGTCAGGGGGAGGCACAGATACGCAGTATTTT. The gene calls are TRBV5-1 and TRBJ2-3; 7 positions match TRBD1. The trim removed 0 bases at V and 1 base at J, leaving 5 bases unmatched. CDR1 is SGHRS, CDR2 YFSETQ, per germline. This CDR3 spans 16 amino acids.

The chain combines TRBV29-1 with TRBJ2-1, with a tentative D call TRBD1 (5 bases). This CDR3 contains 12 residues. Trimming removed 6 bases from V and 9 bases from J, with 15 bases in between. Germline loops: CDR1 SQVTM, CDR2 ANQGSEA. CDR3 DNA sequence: TGCAGCGTCACCCCCCACGACAGTGAGCAGTTCTTC. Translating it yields CSVTPHDSEQFF.

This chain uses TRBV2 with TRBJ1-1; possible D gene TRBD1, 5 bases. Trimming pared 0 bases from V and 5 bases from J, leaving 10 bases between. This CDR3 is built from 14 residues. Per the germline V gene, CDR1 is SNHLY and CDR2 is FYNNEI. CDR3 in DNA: TGTGCCAGCAGTGAAGCGCTTGGGGCAACTGAAGCTTTCTTT. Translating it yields CASSEALGATEAFF.

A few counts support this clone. The CDR3 DNA reads TGTGCCAGCAGCTCAGGGGGCGATTCAGATACGCAGTATTTT. Residues: CASSSGGDSDTQYF. This chain joins TRBV7-3 and TRBJ2-3, with 8 bases lining up with TRBD1. This CDR3 has 14 amino acids. V shed 4 bases and J 4 bases; nucleotides not matched to a gene: 4. Germline CDR1 and CDR2: SGHTA and FQGTGA.

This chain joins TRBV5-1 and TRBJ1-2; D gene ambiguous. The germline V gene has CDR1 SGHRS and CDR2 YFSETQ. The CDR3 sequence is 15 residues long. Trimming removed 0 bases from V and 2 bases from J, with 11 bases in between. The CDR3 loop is CASSLDEMGNYGYTF. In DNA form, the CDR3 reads TGCGCCAGCAGCTTGGACGAAATGGGAAACTATGGCTACACCTTC.

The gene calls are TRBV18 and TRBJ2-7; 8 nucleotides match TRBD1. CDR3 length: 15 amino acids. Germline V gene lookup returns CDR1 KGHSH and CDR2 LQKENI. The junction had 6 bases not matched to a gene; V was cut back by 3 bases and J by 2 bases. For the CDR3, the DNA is TGTGCCAGCTCACCCGACAGGGGTAGGACCTACGAGCAGTACTTC. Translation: CASSPDRGRTYEQYF. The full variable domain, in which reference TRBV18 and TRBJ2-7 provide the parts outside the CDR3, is NAGVMQNPRHLVRRRGQEARLRCSPMKGHSHVYWYRQLPEEGLKFMVYLQKENIIDESGMPKERFSAEFPKEGPSILRIQQVVRGDSAAYFCASSPDRGRTYEQYFGPGTRLTVT.

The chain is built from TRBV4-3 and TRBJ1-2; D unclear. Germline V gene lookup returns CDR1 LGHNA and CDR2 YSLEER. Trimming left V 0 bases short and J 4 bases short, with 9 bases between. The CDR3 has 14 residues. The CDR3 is CASSQDRSSYGYTF. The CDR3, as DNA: TGCGCCAGCAGCCAAGATCGTAGTAGCTATGGCTACACCTTC.

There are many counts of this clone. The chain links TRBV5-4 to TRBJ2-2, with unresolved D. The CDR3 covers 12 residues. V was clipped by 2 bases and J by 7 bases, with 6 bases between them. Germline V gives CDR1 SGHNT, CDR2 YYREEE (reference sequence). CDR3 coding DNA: TGTGCCAGCAGCTTTCTTGACGGGGAGCTGTTTTTT. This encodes CASSFLDGELFF.

The CDR3 DNA is TGTGCCAGCAGCCCTACGTTCCGGGGACGGGAAGAGACCCAGTACTTC. It is translated as CASSPTFRGREETQYF. This chain uses TRBV7-9 with TRBJ2-5; the D gene could be TRBD1 or TRBD2 (5 bases each). Germline V gene data show CDR1 as SEHNR and CDR2 as FQNEAQ (reference sequence). The V end lost 5 bases, the J end lost 3 bases, and 19 bases lay between the germline ends. This CDR3 contains 16 residues. The full variable domain, its missing parts supplied by reference TRBV7-9 and TRBJ2-5, is DTGVSQNPRHKITKRGQNVTFRCDPISEHNRLYWYRQTLGQGPEFLTYFQNEAQLEKSRLLSDRFSAERPKGSFSTLEIQRTEQGDSAMYLCASSPTFRGREETQYFGPGTRLLVL.

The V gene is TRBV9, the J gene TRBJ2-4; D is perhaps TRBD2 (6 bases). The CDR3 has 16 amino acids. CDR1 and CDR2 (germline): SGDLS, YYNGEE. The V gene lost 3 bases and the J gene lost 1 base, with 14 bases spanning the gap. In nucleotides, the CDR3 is TGTGCCAGCAGCGCGGGGGACCCCTCGGCCAAAAACATTCAGTACTTC. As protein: CASSAGDPSAKNIQYF.

The CDR3 DNA reads as TGTGCCAGCTCACACACAGGAGGGGGACTAGGGGACGAGCAGTACTTC. Translating it yields CASSHTGGGLGDEQYF. The rearrangement joins TRBV18 to TRBJ2-5; TRBD2 matches 8 bases. Judging by the DNA end, TRBJ2-7 fits better; the J call may be wrong. This CDR3 comprises 16 residues. Germline loops: CDR1 KGHSH, CDR2 LQKENI.

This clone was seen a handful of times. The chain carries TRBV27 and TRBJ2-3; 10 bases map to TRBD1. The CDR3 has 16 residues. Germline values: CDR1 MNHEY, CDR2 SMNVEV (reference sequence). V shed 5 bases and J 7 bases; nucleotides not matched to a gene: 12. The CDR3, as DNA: TGTGCCAGCAGTGACCGGGACAGGGGAGACATTAATACGCAGTATTTT. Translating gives CASSDRDRGDINTQYF.

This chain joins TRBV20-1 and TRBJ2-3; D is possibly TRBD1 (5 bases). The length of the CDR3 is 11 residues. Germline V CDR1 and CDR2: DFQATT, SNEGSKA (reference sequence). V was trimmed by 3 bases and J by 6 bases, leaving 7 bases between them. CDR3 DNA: TGCAGTGCTAGCCGACAGGATACGCAGTATTTT. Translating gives CSASRQDTQYF.

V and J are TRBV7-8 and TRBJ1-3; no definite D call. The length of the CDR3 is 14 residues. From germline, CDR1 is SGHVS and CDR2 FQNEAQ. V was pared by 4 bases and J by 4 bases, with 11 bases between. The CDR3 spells CASSSQVAGNTIYF. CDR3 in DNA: TGTGCCAGCAGCTCCCAGGTGGCAGGAAACACCATATATTTT.

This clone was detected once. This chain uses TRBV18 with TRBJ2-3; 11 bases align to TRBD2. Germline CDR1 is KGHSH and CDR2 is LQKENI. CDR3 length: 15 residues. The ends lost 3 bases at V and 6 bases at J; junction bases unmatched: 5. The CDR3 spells CASSPTSGRPDTQYF. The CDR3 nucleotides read TGTGCCAGCTCACCTACTAGCGGGAGACCCGATACGCAGTATTTT.

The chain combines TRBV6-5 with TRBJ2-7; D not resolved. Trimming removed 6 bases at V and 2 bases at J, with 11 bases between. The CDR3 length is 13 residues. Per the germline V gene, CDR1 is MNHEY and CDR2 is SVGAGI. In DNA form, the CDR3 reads TGTGCCAGCAGCTACCCCTTAACCTACGAGCAGTACTTC. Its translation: CASSYPLTYEQYF.

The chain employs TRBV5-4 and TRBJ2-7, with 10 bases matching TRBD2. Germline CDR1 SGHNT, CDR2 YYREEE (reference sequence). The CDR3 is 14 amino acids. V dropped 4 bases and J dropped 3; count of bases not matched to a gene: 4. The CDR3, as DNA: TGTGCCAGCAGCCGGACTAGCGGAAACTACGAGCAGTACTTC. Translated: CASSRTSGNYEQYF.

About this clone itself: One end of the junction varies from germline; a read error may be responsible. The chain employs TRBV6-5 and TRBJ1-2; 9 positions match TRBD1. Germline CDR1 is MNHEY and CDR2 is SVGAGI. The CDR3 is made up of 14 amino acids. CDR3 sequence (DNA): TGTGCCAGCAGTTACTCTGGGACAGGGTGGCAATCGGTCTTC. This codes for CASSYSGTGWQSVF.